This TCR beta chain was identified during a study of long-term antiretroviral therapy in people with HIV. This CDR3 contains 17 residues. J was trimmed by 4 bases and V by 7 bases; bases with no gene match: 12. Germline V gene lookup returns CDR1 MNHEY and CDR2 SMNVEV (reference sequence). This clone occurred once. The assay used was immunoSEQ (version v3.0), run at survey level. TCRdb's copy holds only in-frame clones and misses some; the assay was immunoSEQ multiplex PCR. The sample carries some 30,000 clones, roughly 85% recorded once. The receptor was derived from a man younger than 35 with HIV. The sequencing here drew on unsorted PBMCs, taken about 3.4 years after starting antiretroviral therapy. The V and J genes are TRBV27 and TRBJ2-2, with 10 bases aligning to TRBD1. As DNA, the CDR3 is TGTGCCAGCACCGTAATCGGGACAGGGGCCGTCACCGGGGAGCTGTTTTTT. Its translation is CASTVIGTGAVTGELFF.